Listed below are T cell receptor beta chains from one sample, sequenced in a study of vaccination effects on CD4 cells after COVID-19. Which antigens these TCRs recognize remains unknown. Profiling relied on immunoSEQ multiplex PCR, and the TCRdb table lists in-frame clones only, not all of them. The table includes 20,000 to 25,000 clones, less than 75% detected once. The input for sequencing was CD4+ T cells from PBMCs cultured with SARS-CoV-2 spike peptides, taken after COVID-19 vaccination. The receptors were gathered from a human donor who received a COVID-19 vaccine. The CDR3 runs from the conserved cysteine through the conserved F or W.

v_gene: TRBV29-1
j_gene: TRBJ2-7
CDR3aa: CSVETGGDEQYF

v_gene: TRBV6-5
j_gene: TRBJ1-1
CDR3aa: CASSYRGGVGTEAFF

v_gene: TRBV6-6
j_gene: TRBJ1-1
CDR3aa: CASSPHSPTDRANTEAFF

v_gene: TRBV19
j_gene: TRBJ1-4
CDR3aa: CASSISGHTYEKLFF

v_gene: TRBV5-1
j_gene: TRBJ1-5
CDR3aa: CASSIGGPSGSNQPQHF

v_gene: TRBV5-1
j_gene: TRBJ2-7
CDR3aa: CASSTIAGYSYEQYF

v_gene: TRBV24-1
j_gene: TRBJ2-3
CDR3aa: CATSAHRPDTQYF

v_gene: TRBV10-3
j_gene: TRBJ2-1
CDR3aa: CAISDQLAGGGGEQFF

v_gene: TRBV10-3
j_gene: TRBJ2-1
CDR3aa: CAISESGQAGHPVF

v_gene: TRBV12-3/TRBV12-4
j_gene: TRBJ2-5
CDR3aa: CASSYTSQETQYF

v_gene: TRBV11-2
j_gene: TRBJ2-7
CDR3aa: CASSHRVWGSSYEQYF

v_gene: TRBV18
j_gene: TRBJ1-2
CDR3aa: CASSPDVRYGYTF

v_gene: TRBV3-1/TRBV3-2
j_gene: TRBJ1-3
CDR3aa: CASSLSSTGLSGNTIYF

v_gene: TRBV5-5
j_gene: TRBJ1-2
CDR3aa: CASNNGLGYTF

v_gene: TRBV3-1/TRBV3-2
j_gene: TRBJ1-4
CDR3aa: CASSGGQVGGNEKLFF

v_gene: TRBV7-8
j_gene: TRBJ2-5
CDR3aa: CASSFARAETQYF

v_gene: TRBV29-1
j_gene: TRBJ1-2
CDR3aa: CSVEFGPDGYTF

v_gene: TRBV15
j_gene: TRBJ2-3
CDR3aa: CATSRRVAMSTDTQYF

v_gene: TRBV18
j_gene: TRBJ1-5
CDR3aa: CASSPVGNQPQHF

v_gene: TRBV10-2
j_gene: TRBJ2-3
CDR3aa: CASSLGQGRPDTQYF

v_gene: TRBV10-1
j_gene: TRBJ2-1
CDR3aa: CASSESLLAGASEQFF

v_gene: TRBV19
j_gene: TRBJ2-2
CDR3aa: CASSTRTLNTGELFF

v_gene: TRBV19
j_gene: TRBJ2-7
CDR3aa: CASSKQVSYEQYF

v_gene: TRBV18
j_gene: TRBJ2-7
CDR3aa: CASSLRTSGGLGEQYF

v_gene: TRBV7-9
j_gene: TRBJ1-2
CDR3aa: CASSLGLDRPRSYGYTF

v_gene: TRBV27
j_gene: TRBJ2-2
CDR3aa: CASILRGDRSTSGRNTGELFF

v_gene: TRBV5-1
j_gene: TRBJ1-2
CDR3aa: CASSLGGVADTF

v_gene: TRBV19
j_gene: TRBJ1-2
CDR3aa: CASSPQTGPSYGYTF

v_gene: TRBV5-4
j_gene: TRBJ2-3
CDR3aa: CASSPMVKPDTQYF

v_gene: TRBV27
j_gene: TRBJ2-1
CDR3aa: CASSSGGPYNEQFF

v_gene: TRBV9
j_gene: TRBJ2-1
CDR3aa: CASSVRTSGGDYRSSYNEQFF

v_gene: TRBV4-2
j_gene: TRBJ2-3
CDR3aa: CASSQEAGGGADTQYF

v_gene: TRBV5-1
j_gene: TRBJ1-5
CDR3aa: CASSSEGYSNQPQHF

v_gene: TRBV7-9
j_gene: TRBJ2-4
CDR3aa: CASSRSRGLENIQYF

v_gene: TRBV29-1
j_gene: TRBJ1-1
CDR3aa: CSVDGQLRAFF

v_gene: TRBV5-1
j_gene: TRBJ1-2
CDR3aa: CASSLGRGGNYGYTF

v_gene: TRBV3-1/TRBV3-2
j_gene: TRBJ2-3
CDR3aa: CASSQYRVRATDTQYF